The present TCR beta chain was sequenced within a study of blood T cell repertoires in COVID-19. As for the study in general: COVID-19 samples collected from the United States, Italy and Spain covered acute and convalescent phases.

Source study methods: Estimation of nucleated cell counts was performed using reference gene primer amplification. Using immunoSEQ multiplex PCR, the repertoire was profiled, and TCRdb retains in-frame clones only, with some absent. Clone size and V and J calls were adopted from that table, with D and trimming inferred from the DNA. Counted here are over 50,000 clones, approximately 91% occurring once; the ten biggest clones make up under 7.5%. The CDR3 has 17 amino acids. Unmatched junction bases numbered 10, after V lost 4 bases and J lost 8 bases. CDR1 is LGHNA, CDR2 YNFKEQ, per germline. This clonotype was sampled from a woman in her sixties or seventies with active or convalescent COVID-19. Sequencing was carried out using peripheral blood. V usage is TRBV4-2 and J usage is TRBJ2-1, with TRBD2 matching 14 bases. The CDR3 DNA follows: TGTGCCAGCAGCCCCCAACCGGGACTAGCGGGAGAATATGAGCAGTTCTTC. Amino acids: CASSPQPGLAGEYEQFF.